Presented here are 27 T cell receptor beta chains from one specimen sequenced in a study of blood T cell repertoires in COVID-19. Profiling relied on immunoSEQ multiplex PCR, and the TCRdb table lists in-frame clones only, not all of them. The sample lists roughly 350,000 clones, roughly 85% occurring once. The sequenced material came from peripheral blood. These TCRs come from a woman under 30 with acute or convalescent COVID-19.

The chain combines TRBV24-1 with TRBJ1-5; TRBD1 is a possible D gene (5 bases). Germline values: CDR1 KGHDR, CDR2 SFDVKD. The CDR3 consists of 15 residues. Trimming stripped 4 bases from V and 7 bases from J, with 16 bases between. CDR3 in DNA: TGTGCCACCAGTGAGGGGGTAATGGGAGGACAGCCCCAGCATTTT. Protein: CATSEGVMGGQPQHF.

This clone was seen just once. This sequence joins TRBV28 and TRBJ1-2, with D possibly TRBD1 on 6 matching bases. CDR3 length: 12 residues. With 1 base removed from V and 7 bases from J, the gap between germline ends came to 7 bases. CDR1 and CDR2 (germline): MDHEN, SYDVKM. DNA for the CDR3: TGTGCCAGCAGTTTATTAGGGGGTGGCTACACCTTC. Translation: CASSLLGGGYTF.

This clone was counted between two and nine times. V usage is TRBV5-6 and J usage is TRBJ1-3; TRBD1 agrees at 7 bases. The length of the CDR3 is 16 residues. The J segment lost 0 bases and the V segment lost 6 bases, leaving 9 bases of the junction unmatched. The germline V gene has CDR1 SGHDT and CDR2 YYEEEE. CDR3 protein: CASNRDSPFSGNTIYF. The CDR3, as DNA: TGTGCCAGCAACAGGGACAGCCCATTCTCTGGAAACACCATATATTTT.

J is TRBJ1-5 and V is TRBV19; D remains ambiguous. The CDR3 length is 14 residues. Germline CDR1 is LNHDA and CDR2 is SQIVND (reference sequence). Trimming pared 3 bases from V and 5 bases from J, leaving 11 bases between. CDR3 coding DNA: TGTGCCAGTAGTATCGCCAGGTTCGATCAGCCCCAGCATTTT. Protein product: CASSIARFDQPQHF.

The chain joins TRBV6-2 or TRBV6-3 to TRBJ1-2; TRBD1 might be the D (5 bases). This CDR3 has 13 residues. V gave up 4 bases and J gave up 0 bases, with 6 bases separating them. CDR1 and CDR2 from the germline V gene are MNHEY and SVGEGT. The CDR3 DNA is TGTGCCAGCAGTTGGGGCACTAACTATGGCTACACCTTC. The encoded protein is CASSWGTNYGYTF.

The genes are TRBV19 and TRBJ1-2; TRBD1 is a possible D gene (5 bases). From germline, CDR1 is LNHDA and CDR2 SQIVND (reference sequence). V lost 3 bases and J 8 bases, leaving 13 bases between the germline ends. The length of the CDR3 is 13 residues. As DNA, the CDR3 is TGTGCCAGTAGTATCGTCAGGGCTGAAGGCTACACCTTC. This codes for CASSIVRAEGYTF.

The chain has TRBV5-5 and TRBJ1-6; D call uncertain. Germline values: CDR1 SGHKS, CDR2 YYEKEE (reference sequence). The CDR3 has 16 residues. V shed 0 bases and J shed 7 bases, with 14 bases lying between them. DNA of the CDR3: TGTGCCAGCAGCTTGGGGGTCTTCGGCGGGAATTCACCCCTCCACTTT. Translating gives CASSLGVFGGNSPLHF.

This clone occurred once. J is TRBJ2-3 and V is TRBV12-5, with a tentative D call TRBD1 (6 bases). Trimming stripped 3 bases from V and 4 bases from J, with 8 bases between. CDR3 length equals 13 residues. Germline lookup yields CDR1 LGHNT and CDR2 FRNRAP. The CDR3 loop reads CASGLQGADTQYF. CDR3 DNA sequence: TGTGCTAGTGGTTTACAGGGAGCAGATACGCAGTATTTT.

V gene TRBV7-3 combines with J gene TRBJ2-2; D remains ambiguous. Germline V lookup: CDR1 SGHTA, CDR2 FQGTGA. CDR3 size: 14 residues. Trimming left V 1 base short and J 3 bases short, with 6 bases between. The CDR3 DNA sequence: TGTGCCAGCAGCTTAAGTCGGGACACCGGGGAGCTGTTTTTT. Amino acids: CASSLSRDTGELFF.

The chain has TRBV21-1 and TRBJ2-7; TRBD1 is taken as the D call from the table, unchecked against the DNA. TRBV21-1 corresponds to a pseudogene. CDR3 length: 13 residues. CDR3 DNA sequence: TGTGCCAGCAGTGCGACAGGGGGTAACGAGCAGTACTTC. It encodes CASSATGGNEQYF.

This clone was detected only once. The gene calls are TRBV5-6 and TRBJ1-5, with a possible D match to TRBD1 (5 bases). The CDR3 sequence is 15 residues long. In germline, CDR1 is SGHDT, CDR2 YYEEEE. V was trimmed by 1 base and J by 5 bases, leaving 13 bases between them. CDR3 DNA: TGTGCCAGCAGCTTGAGGACACGGACCCATCAGCCCCAGCATTTT. It yields the protein CASSLRTRTHQPQHF. Based on the CDR3 plus reference TRBV5-6 and TRBJ1-5, the full variable domain is DAGVTQSPTHLIKTRGQQVTLRCSPKSGHDTVSWYQQALGQGPQFIFQYYEEEERQRGNFPDRFSGHQFPNYSSELNVNALLLGDSALYLCASSLRTRTHQPQHFGDGTRLSIL.

The chain is built from TRBV6-5 and TRBJ2-7; TRBD1 aligns across 7 bases. Germline assignment: CDR1 MNHEY and CDR2 SVGAGI. J lost 2 bases, V lost 2 bases, and 9 bases had no gene match. This CDR3 has 16 amino acids. CDR3 in amino acids: CASSYRARGPTYEQYF. For the CDR3, the DNA is TGTGCCAGCAGTTACCGCGCGAGGGGGCCCACCTACGAGCAGTACTTC.

The chain links TRBV6-1 to TRBJ1-5; D is uncertain. Trimming left V 0 bases short and J 4 bases short, with 13 bases between. Germline CDR1 reads MNHNS; CDR2 reads SASEGT. The CDR3 runs 16 residues. The CDR3 region has the DNA TGTGCCAGCAGTGAAGCGCTTTGGGAGATAAATCAGCCCCAGCATTTT. It specifies CASSEALWEINQPQHF.

The chain is built from TRBV2 and TRBJ1-6; D is possibly TRBD1 (5 bases). Germline values: CDR1 SNHLY, CDR2 FYNNEI. V was cut by 5 bases and J by 8 bases, with 22 bases left in between. CDR3 length equals 17 residues. The CDR3 region is CASSLDSLVTSYSPLHF. CDR3 bases: TGTGCCAGCAGTTTAGACAGTTTGGTTACCTCATATTCACCCCTCCACTTT. The entire variable domain, with the rest obtained from reference TRBV2 and TRBJ1-6, is as follows: EPEVTQTPSHQVTQMGQEVILRCVPISNHLYFYWYRQILGQKVEFLVSFYNNEISEKSEIFDDQFSVERPDGSNFTLKIRSTKLEDSAMYFCASSLDSLVTSYSPLHFGNGTRLTVT.

This chain links TRBV5-4 with TRBJ2-3, with 13 bases lining up with TRBD2. Unmatched junction bases numbered 4, after V lost 4 bases and J lost 2 bases. The CDR3 sequence is 16 residues long. Germline V gene data show CDR1 as SGHNT and CDR2 as YYREEE (reference sequence). The DNA of the CDR3 is TGTGCCAGCAGCCGGGGACTAGCGGGGCCCACAGATACGCAGTATTTT. It specifies CASSRGLAGPTDTQYF. Looking up the rest from reference TRBV5-4 and TRBJ2-3 gives the full variable domain: ETGVTQSPTHLIKTRGQQVTLRCSSQSGHNTVSWYQQALGQGPQFIFQYYREEENGRGNFPPRFSGLQFPNYSSELNVNALELDDSALYLCASSRGLAGPTDTQYFGPGTRLTVL.

V gene TRBV9 combines with J gene TRBJ1-1, with 7 bases fitting TRBD1. Germline V gene sequence: CDR1 SGDLS, CDR2 YYNGEE. The CDR3 sequence is 15 residues long. The V and J ends lost 0 bases and 4 bases, in that order; junction bases with no gene match: 6. CDR3 DNA: TGTGCCAGCAGCGTAGCTGGGGCAGGGGGCACTGAAGCTTTCTTT. Its translation: CASSVAGAGGTEAFF.

This chain links TRBV19 with TRBJ1-3; TRBD1 matches 8 bases. Losses at the gene ends were 5 bases for V and 4 bases for J; bases not matched to a gene: 1. Germline CDR1 and CDR2: LNHDA and SQIVND (reference sequence). The CDR3 is 13 residues long. CDR3 sequence: CASSRTGGNTIYF. The CDR3 coding sequence is TGTGCCAGTAGTCGGACAGGGGGAAACACCATATATTTT. Full variable domain (missing parts from reference TRBV19 and TRBJ1-3): DGGITQSPKYLFRKEGQNVTLSCEQNLNHDAMYWYRQDPGQGLRLIYYSQIVNDFQKGDIAEGYSVSREKKESFPLTVTSAQKNPTAFYLCASSRTGGNTIYFGEGSWLTVV.

The genes are TRBV19 and TRBJ2-1, with 12 bases matching TRBD2. CDR1 is LNHDA and CDR2 is SQIVND in the germline V gene (reference sequence). V lost 5 bases and J lost 8; bases outside the gene matches: 16. The CDR3 has 18 amino acids. Here the CDR3 DNA reads TGTGCCAGTAGTTGGGCTAGCGGGAGGGCCGGAGGTGAGGATGAGCAGTTCTTC. It translates to CASSWASGRAGGEDEQFF. Full variable domain (outside the CDR3, taken from reference TRBV19 and TRBJ2-1): DGGITQSPKYLFRKEGQNVTLSCEQNLNHDAMYWYRQDPGQGLRLIYYSQIVNDFQKGDIAEGYSVSREKKESFPLTVTSAQKNPTAFYLCASSWASGRAGGEDEQFFGPGTRLTVL.

The chain is built from TRBV6-5 and TRBJ2-7, with TRBD2 as a possible D gene (7 bases). Per germline, CDR1 MNHEY and CDR2 SVGAGI. With 8 bases removed from V and 6 bases from J, the gap between germline ends came to 14 bases. CDR3 length equals 12 residues. The CDR3 sequence: CASGRGIREQYF. The CDR3 nucleotides read TGTGCCAGCGGGAGGGGGATCCGCGAGCAGTACTTC.

This rearrangement joins TRBV11-2 to TRBJ2-1; 8 bases are shared with TRBD2. Germline lookup yields CDR1 SGHAT and CDR2 FQNNGV. Germline trimming cut 4 bases from V and 0 bases from J; bases unmatched to any gene: 5. This CDR3 region has 16 residues. CDR3 in DNA: TGTGCCAGCAGCTCATTAGCGGGGCGCTCCTACAATGAGCAGTTCTTC. Protein: CASSSLAGRSYNEQFF. Variable domain in full (rest from reference TRBV11-2 and TRBJ2-1): EAGVAQSPRYKIIEKRQSVAFWCNPISGHATLYWYQQILGQGPKLLIQFQNNGVVDDSQLPKDRFSAERLKGVDSTLKIQPAKLEDSAVYLCASSSLAGRSYNEQFFGPGTRLTVL.

In DNA form, the CDR3 reads TGCGCCAGCAGCTTGGCCCGGGGGACCGCGCCAGATACGCAGTATTTT. Amino acid sequence: CASSLARGTAPDTQYF. The genes are TRBV5-1 and TRBJ2-3, with D perhaps TRBD2 (6 bases). The CDR3 contains 16 residues. Germline assignment: CDR1 SGHRS and CDR2 YFSETQ. The germline V and J ends were trimmed by 0 bases and 4 bases, with 15 bases remaining between them.

The chain uses TRBV5-1 and TRBJ2-1, with 11 bases lining up with TRBD2. Per germline, CDR1 SGHRS and CDR2 YFSETQ. V shed 0 bases and J 4 bases; nucleotides not matched to a gene: 15. CDR3 length: 20 amino acids. The chain's CDR3 is CASSLEVAGGPQGIYNEQFF. In DNA, the CDR3 is TGCGCCAGCAGCTTGGAAGTAGCGGGAGGGCCTCAAGGGATTTACAATGAGCAGTTCTTC.

The rearrangement joins TRBV27 to TRBJ2-1; 9 positions agree with TRBD2. The germline CDR1 and CDR2 sequences are MNHEY and SMNVEV (reference sequence). V gave up 3 bases and J gave up 14 bases; unmatched junction bases: 5. This CDR3 is built from 12 residues. CDR3 loop: CASSFPAGGKFF. The CDR3 nucleotides are TGTGCCAGCAGTTTCCCAGCGGGGGGAAAGTTCTTC.

This clone has a single count. This chain joins TRBV5-1 and TRBJ2-5; 7 bases map to TRBD2. V trimming: 1 base; J trimming: 5 bases; junction bases outside the gene matches: 8. This CDR3 has 15 residues. The germline V gene has CDR1 SGHRS and CDR2 YFSETQ. The CDR3: CASSLQAGFRETQYF. In DNA form, the CDR3 reads TGCGCCAGCAGCTTGCAAGCGGGGTTCCGGGAGACCCAGTACTTC.

The chain uses TRBV15 and TRBJ1-2, with D unresolved. Germline-derived CDR1 and CDR2 are LNHNV and YYDKDF (reference sequence). This CDR3 has 17 residues. V was shortened by 1 base and J by 1 base, with 16 bases between the two germline ends. The CDR3 DNA is TGTGCCACCAGCAGAGTGGTCAACGTAGATCTTAACTATGGCTACACCTTC. Translating it yields CATSRVVNVDLNYGYTF.

The rearrangement links TRBV10-3 to TRBJ2-5; TRBD1 aligns across 9 bases. The germline V gene encodes CDR1 ENHRY and CDR2 SYGVKD. This CDR3 contains 14 residues. V shed 10 bases and J 4 bases; nucleotides not matched to a gene: 10. The CDR3 region has the DNA TGTGCCACCCTCGGGACAGGGTTGACAGAGACCCAGTACTTC. This translates into CATLGTGLTETQYF.

This clone was seen a single time. This chain connects TRBV7-2 to TRBJ2-7; a possible D gene is TRBD2 (5 bases). V lost 1 base to trimming and J lost 6 bases, with 16 bases between them. CDR1 and CDR2 (germline): SGHTA, FQGNSA. The CDR3 spans 15 residues. For the CDR3, the DNA is TGTGCCAGCAGCTTAGTTCAGCGCTTAGAGGGCGAGCAGTACTTC. Translation gives CASSLVQRLEGEQYF. Supplemented by reference TRBV7-2 and TRBJ2-7, the full variable domain reads GAGVSQSPSNKVTEKGKDVELRCDPISGHTALYWYRQSLGQGLEFLIYFQGNSAPDKSGLPSDRFSAERTGGSVSTLTIQRTQQEDSAVYLCASSLVQRLEGEQYFGPGTRLTVT.